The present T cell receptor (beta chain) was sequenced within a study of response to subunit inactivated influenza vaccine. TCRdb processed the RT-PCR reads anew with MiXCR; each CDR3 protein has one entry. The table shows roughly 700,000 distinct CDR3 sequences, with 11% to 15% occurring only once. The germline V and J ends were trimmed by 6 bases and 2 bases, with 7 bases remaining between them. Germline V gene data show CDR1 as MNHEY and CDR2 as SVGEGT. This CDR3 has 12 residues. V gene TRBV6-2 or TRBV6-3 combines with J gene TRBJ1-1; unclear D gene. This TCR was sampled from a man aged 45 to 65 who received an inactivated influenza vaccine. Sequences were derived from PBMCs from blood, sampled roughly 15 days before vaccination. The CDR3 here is CASRMGNTEAFF. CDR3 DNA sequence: TGTGCCAGCAGAATGGGTAACACTGAAGCTTTCTTT.